Listed below are T cell receptor beta chains from one sample, sequenced in a study of blood T cells in healthy people across ages. Via MiXCR, TCRdb re-called the 5' RACE reads, giving one row per CDR3 protein. The data hold around 1.7 million distinct CDR3 sequences, with about 28% observed a single time. Specimen: blood. These receptors originate from a woman in her twenties or thirties in good health. CDR3s include the opening cysteine and the closing phenylalanine or tryptophan. The D gene is left open where the match is weak. Not every row has a clone size; where given, it reads once, few, many or a size class.

23 many TRBJ2-4 NA TRBV7-6 TGTGCCAGCAGCTTGGCCAAGTTCGGAAGTGGAGCACCTGGGGACCTAGCCAAAAACATTCAGTACTTC CASSLAKFGSGAPGDLAKNIQYF
15 NA TRBJ2-7 NA TRBV19 TGTGCCAGTAGTAGCAGGACGGGACAAGAATACGAGCAGTACTTC CASSSRTGQEYEQYF
14 NA TRBJ1-1 NA TRBV7-3 TGTGCCAGCAGCTCTCAGGGGCCCAGGGGTGAAGCTTTCTTT CASSSQGPRGEAFF
17 NA TRBJ2-3 TRBD2 TRBV9 TGTGCCAGCAGCGTAGGCCGTCTAGCGGGAGGTGCAGATACGCAGTATTTT CASSVGRLAGGADTQYF
14 few TRBJ2-1 TRBD2 TRBV28 TGTGCCAGCAGTTGGCTAGCGGCACCCAATGAGCAGTTCTTC CASSWLAAPNEQFF
12 few TRBJ2-1 NA TRBV4-1 TGCGCCAGCAGCCAACTTGGAGTTGAGCAGTTCTTC CASSQLGVEQFF
15 many TRBJ1-1 NA TRBV4-3 TGCGCCAGCAGCCAAGAGCGCGGTTTGAACACTGAAGCTTTCTTT CASSQERGLNTEAFF
14 few TRBJ2-7 TRBD2 TRBV6-5 TGTGCCAGCAGGGGGGAGGGAGTCTCCTACGAGCAGTACTTC CASRGEGVSYEQYF
16 NA TRBJ1-5 TRBD1 TRBV6-5 TGTGCCAGCACTCAACGGGGACAGGGAAGCAATCAGCCCCAGCATTTT CASTQRGQGSNQPQHF
15 NA TRBJ2-7 TRBD2 TRBV4-1 TGCGCCAGCAGCCAAGAGCCAGCGGGGGGGCTAGAGCAGTACTTC CASSQEPAGGLEQYF
16 few TRBJ1-2 TRBD1 TRBV7-9 TGTGCCAGCAGCCCTGGGACAGGGGGCGTCGGCTATGGCTACACCTTC CASSPGTGGVGYGYTF
13 NA TRBJ2-5 TRBD1 TRBV7-9 TGTGCCAGCGTCCCAACAGGGGAAGAGACCCAGTACTTC CASVPTGEETQYF
14 few TRBJ1-2 NA TRBV7-6 TGTGCCGGCAGTTTAGGGACGACGGGCTATGGCTACACCTTC CAGSLGTTGYGYTF
15 many TRBJ2-1 NA TRBV10-3 TGTGCCATCAGTGAGTCGGGGACTTCTTACAATGAGCAGTTCTTC CAISESGTSYNEQFF
15 NA TRBJ1-1 NA TRBV3-1 TGTGCCAGCAGCCTCGCCCGAGGTGGGATCGGTGAAGCTTTCTTT CASSLARGGIGEAFF
20 NA TRBJ2-7 TRBD2 TRBV13 TGTGCCAGCAGCTTATTCCCTGGACTAGCGGGAGGGCTCGGAAGGAACGAGCAGTACTTC CASSLFPGLAGGLGRNEQYF
15 NA TRBJ1-1 NA TRBV20-1 TGCAGTGCTAGAGATAGGAAAGGTTGGGGCACTGAAGCTTTCTTT CSARDRKGWGTEAFF
13 few TRBJ2-3 NA TRBV5-5 TGTGCCAGCAGCTTCGATCGGGGAGATACGCAGTATTTT CASSFDRGDTQYF
14 NA TRBJ2-3 TRBD2 TRBV5-6 TGTGCCAGCACCCGGGACTATCTAAGAGATACGCAGTATTTT CASTRDYLRDTQYF
13 NA TRBJ1-5 NA TRBV3-1 TGTGCCAGCAGCCATCTTGGCTCTCAGCCCCAGCATTTT CASSHLGSQPQHF
15 NA TRBJ2-3 TRBD2 TRBV4-3 TGCGCCAGCAACCCTGGGGGGGTTAGCACAGATACGCAGTATTTT CASNPGGVSTDTQYF
14 NA TRBJ1-4 NA TRBV28 TGTGCCAGCAGTCTCAGACAGGAAAATGAAAAACTGTTTTTT CASSLRQENEKLFF
15 few TRBJ2-1 NA TRBV2 TGTGCCAGCAGTGGGGCCGCGAGCTCCTACAATGAGCAGTTCTTC CASSGAASSYNEQFF
13 many TRBJ1-2 NA TRBV5-5 TGTGCCAGCAGCTTGGCCATACAGTACGGCTACACCTTC CASSLAIQYGYTF
10 many TRBJ2-3 NA TRBV28 TGTGCCAGCATCGCCGATACGCAGTATTTT CASIADTQYF
15 few TRBJ1-4 TRBD1 TRBV5-1 TGCGCCAGCAGCCACCGACAGGGGAAGCTGGAAAAACTGTTTTTT CASSHRQGKLEKLFF
14 few TRBJ1-1 TRBD1 TRBV5-1 TGCGCCAGCAGCTTGGGGACAGGAATCACTGAAGCTTTCTTT CASSLGTGITEAFF
16 many TRBJ2-7 TRBD2 TRBV5-6 TGTGCCAGCAGCTCCGCTAGCGGGCTTTACTCCTACGAGCAGTACTTC CASSSASGLYSYEQYF
14 few TRBJ2-5 NA TRBV15 TGTGCCACCAGCAGAGATAGACGCCAAGAGACCCAGTACTTC CATSRDRRQETQYF
16 few TRBJ2-3 NA TRBV7-2 TGTGCCAGCAGCCCACGCACTAAGGGAAGCCCGGAAACGCAGTATTTT CASSPRTKGSPETQYF
16 NA TRBJ2-3 NA TRBV7-2 TGTGCCAGCAGCTCATCTAAGACTGGGTTCACAGATACGCAGTATTTT CASSSSKTGFTDTQYF
12 few TRBJ2-1 NA TRBV12-3/TRBV12-4 TGTGCCAGCGCCCCAGGACTCAATGAGCAGTTCTTC CASAPGLNEQFF
14 NA TRBJ1-1 TRBD1 TRBV7-3 TGTGCCAGCAGTAACGGACAGGGTAGCACTGAAGCTTTCTTT CASSNGQGSTEAFF
14 NA TRBJ2-3 NA TRBV21-1 TGTGCCAGCAACGAGGGACACGGCACAGATACGCAGTATTTT CASNEGHGTDTQYF
15 NA TRBJ2-4 TRBD2 TRBV27 TGTGCCTGCAGTCCAGCGGGGGGCCGATATGGTGCCCAGTACTTC CACSPAGGRYGAQYF
14 few TRBJ1-5 TRBD1 TRBV12-3/TRBV12-4 TGTGCCAGCAGGACAGGGGCTAGCAATCAGCCCCAGCATTTT CASRTGASNQPQHF
14 many TRBJ2-7 TRBD1 TRBV5-5 TGTGCCAGCAGCGCAGACAGGGTGGATCTCGAGCAGTACTTC CASSADRVDLEQYF
11 NA TRBJ2-7 NA TRBV29-1 TGCAGCGTTAGTACGATGGTCCAGCAGTACTTC CSVSTMVQQYF
14 NA TRBJ1-5 NA TRBV6-5 TGTGCCAGCAGTCTTACCGTTGTAGGTCAGCCCCAGCATTTT CASSLTVVGQPQHF
12 once TRBJ1-2 NA TRBV9 TGTGCCAGCAGCTTCAGGGATCGAGACTACACCTTC CASSFRDRDYTF